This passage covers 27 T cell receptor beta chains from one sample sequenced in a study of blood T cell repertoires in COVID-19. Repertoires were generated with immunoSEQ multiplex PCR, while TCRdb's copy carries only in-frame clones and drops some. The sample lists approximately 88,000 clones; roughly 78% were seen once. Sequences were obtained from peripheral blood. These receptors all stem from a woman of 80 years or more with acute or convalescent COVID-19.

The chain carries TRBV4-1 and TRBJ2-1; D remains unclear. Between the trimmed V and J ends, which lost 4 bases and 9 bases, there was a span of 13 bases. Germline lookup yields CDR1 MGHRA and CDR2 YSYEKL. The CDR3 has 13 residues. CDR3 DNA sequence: TGCGCCAGCAGCCGCGATTTAGCTTTTGAGCAGTTCTTC. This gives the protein CASSRDLAFEQFF.

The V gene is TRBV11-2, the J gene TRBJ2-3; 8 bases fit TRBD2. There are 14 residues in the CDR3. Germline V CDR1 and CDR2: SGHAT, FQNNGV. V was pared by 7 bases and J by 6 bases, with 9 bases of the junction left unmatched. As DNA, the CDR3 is TGTGCCAGCATCTTTACGGGGGGGCCGGATACGCAGTATTTT. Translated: CASIFTGGPDTQYF.

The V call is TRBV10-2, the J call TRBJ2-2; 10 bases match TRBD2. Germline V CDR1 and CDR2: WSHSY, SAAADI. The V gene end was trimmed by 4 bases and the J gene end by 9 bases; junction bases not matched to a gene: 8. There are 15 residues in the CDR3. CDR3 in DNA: TGCGCCAGCAGTGGAGCGGGAGGGTTCTGGAGGGAGCTGTTTTTT. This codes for CASSGAGGFWRELFF.

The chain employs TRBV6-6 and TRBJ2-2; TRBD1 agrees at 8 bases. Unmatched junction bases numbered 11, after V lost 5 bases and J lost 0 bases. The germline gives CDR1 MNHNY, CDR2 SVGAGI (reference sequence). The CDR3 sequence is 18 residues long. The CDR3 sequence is CASSPTDRAWPNTGELFF. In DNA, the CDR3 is TGTGCCAGCAGTCCCACGGACAGGGCCTGGCCGAACACCGGGGAGCTGTTTTTT.

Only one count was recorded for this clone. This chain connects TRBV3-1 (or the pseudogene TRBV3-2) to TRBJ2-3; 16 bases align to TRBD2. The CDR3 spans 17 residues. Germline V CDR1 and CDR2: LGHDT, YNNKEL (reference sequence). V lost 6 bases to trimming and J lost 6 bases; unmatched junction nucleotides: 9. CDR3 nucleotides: TGTGCCAGCAGTTATCCGGGACTAGCGGGGGGGCCGGATACGCAGTATTTT. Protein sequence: CASSYPGLAGGPDTQYF.

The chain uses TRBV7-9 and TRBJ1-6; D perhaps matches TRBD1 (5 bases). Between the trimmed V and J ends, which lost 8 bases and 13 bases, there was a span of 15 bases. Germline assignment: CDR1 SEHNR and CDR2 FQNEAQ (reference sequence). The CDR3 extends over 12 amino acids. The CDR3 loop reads CASARGGYPLHF. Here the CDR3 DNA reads TGTGCCAGCGCACGGGGGGGTTATCCCCTCCACTTT.

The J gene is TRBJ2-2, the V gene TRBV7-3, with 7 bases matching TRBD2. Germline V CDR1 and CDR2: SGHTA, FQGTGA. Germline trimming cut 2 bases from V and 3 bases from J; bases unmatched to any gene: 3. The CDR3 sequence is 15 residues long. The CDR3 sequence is CASSLRGVDTGELFF. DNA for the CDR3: TGTGCCAGCAGCTTACGGGGGGTCGACACCGGGGAGCTGTTTTTT.

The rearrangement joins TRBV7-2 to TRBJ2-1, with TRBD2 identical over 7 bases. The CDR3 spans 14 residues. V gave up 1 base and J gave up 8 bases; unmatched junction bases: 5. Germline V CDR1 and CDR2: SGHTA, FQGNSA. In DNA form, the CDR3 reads TGTGCCAGCAGCTTAGGCGGACTAGAGGATGAGCAGTTCTTC. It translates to CASSLGGLEDEQFF.

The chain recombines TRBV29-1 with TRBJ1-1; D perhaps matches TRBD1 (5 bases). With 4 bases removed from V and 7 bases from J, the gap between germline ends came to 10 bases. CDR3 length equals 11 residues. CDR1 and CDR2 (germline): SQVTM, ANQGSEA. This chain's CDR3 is CSVGGTGEAFF. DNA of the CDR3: TGCAGCGTTGGGGGCACGGGTGAAGCTTTCTTT.

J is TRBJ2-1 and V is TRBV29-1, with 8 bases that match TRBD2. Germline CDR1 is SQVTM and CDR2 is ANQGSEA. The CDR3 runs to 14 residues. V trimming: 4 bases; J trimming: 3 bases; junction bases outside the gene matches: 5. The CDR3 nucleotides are TGCAGCGTTGTAGGCGGGAGGAACTACAATGAGCAGTTCTTC. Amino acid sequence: CSVVGGRNYNEQFF.

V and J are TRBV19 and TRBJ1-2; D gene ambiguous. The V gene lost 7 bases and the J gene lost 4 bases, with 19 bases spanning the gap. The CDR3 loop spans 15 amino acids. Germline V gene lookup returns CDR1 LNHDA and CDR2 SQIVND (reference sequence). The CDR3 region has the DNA TGTGCCAGTATCACCGGTCGGGGAGGACCCTATGGCTACACCTTC. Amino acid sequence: CASITGRGGPYGYTF.

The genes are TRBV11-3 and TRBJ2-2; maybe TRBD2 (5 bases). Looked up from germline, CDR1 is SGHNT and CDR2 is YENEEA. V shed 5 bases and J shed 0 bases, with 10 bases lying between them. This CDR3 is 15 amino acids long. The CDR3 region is CASSQSSANTGELFF. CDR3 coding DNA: TGTGCCAGCAGCCAAAGTAGCGCGAACACCGGGGAGCTGTTTTTT.

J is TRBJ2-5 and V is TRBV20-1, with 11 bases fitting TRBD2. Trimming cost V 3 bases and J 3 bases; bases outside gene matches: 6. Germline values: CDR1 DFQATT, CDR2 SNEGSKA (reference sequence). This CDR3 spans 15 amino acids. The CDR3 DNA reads TGCAGTGCTAGTTTTTCTAGCGGGAGGAAAGAGACCCAGTACTTC. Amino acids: CSASFSSGRKETQYF.

The DNA for the CDR3 is TGTGCCAGCAGCTTCCGACAGGGGCCGCATGAAAAACTGTTTTTT. Translated, it gives CASSFRQGPHEKLFF. The V gene is TRBV11-3, the J gene TRBJ1-4; 8 nucleotides line up with TRBD1. Germline-derived CDR1 and CDR2 are SGHNT and YENEEA. With V trimmed by 3 bases and J by 6 bases, 6 bases remained unmatched. This CDR3 has 15 residues.

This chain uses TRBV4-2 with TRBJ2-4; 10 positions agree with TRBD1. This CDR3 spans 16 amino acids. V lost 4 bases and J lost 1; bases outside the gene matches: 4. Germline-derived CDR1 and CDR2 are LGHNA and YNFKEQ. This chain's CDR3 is CASSPPGQGAKNIQYF. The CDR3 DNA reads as TGTGCCAGCAGCCCACCGGGACAGGGGGCCAAAAACATTCAGTACTTC.

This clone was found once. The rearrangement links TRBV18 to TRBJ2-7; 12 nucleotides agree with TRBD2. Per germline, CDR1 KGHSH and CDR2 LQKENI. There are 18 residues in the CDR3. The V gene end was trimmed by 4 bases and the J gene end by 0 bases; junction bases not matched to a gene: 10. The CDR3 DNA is TGTGCCAGCTCACTAATGACTAGCGGGGGCGGAAGCTCCTACGAGCAGTACTTC. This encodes CASSLMTSGGGSSYEQYF.

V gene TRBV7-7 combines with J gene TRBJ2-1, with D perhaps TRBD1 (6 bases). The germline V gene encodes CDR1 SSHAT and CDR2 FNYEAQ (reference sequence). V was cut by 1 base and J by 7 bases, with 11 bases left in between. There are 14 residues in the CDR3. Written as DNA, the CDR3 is TGTGCCAGCAGCTTAGAGCAGGGGCAAAATGAGCAGTTCTTC. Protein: CASSLEQGQNEQFF.

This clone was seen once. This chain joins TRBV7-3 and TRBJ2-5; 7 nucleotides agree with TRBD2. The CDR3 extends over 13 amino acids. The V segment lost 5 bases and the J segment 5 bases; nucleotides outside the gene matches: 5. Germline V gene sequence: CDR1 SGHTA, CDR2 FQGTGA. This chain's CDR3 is CASSLGRAETQYF. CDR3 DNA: TGTGCCAGCAGCCTTGGGAGGGCGGAGACCCAGTACTTC. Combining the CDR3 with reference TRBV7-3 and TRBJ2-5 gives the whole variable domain GAGVSQTPSNKVTEKGKYVELRCDPISGHTALYWYRQSLGQGPEFLIYFQGTGAADDSGLPNDRFFAVRPEGSVSTLKIQRTERGDSAVYLCASSLGRAETQYFGPGTRLLVL.

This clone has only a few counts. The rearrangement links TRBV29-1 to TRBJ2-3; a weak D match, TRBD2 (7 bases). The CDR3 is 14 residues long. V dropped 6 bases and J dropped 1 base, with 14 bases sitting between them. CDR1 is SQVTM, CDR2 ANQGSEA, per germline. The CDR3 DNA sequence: TGCAGCGTCACAAAGGGGGGGCGCACAGATACGCAGTATTTT. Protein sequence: CSVTKGGRTDTQYF.

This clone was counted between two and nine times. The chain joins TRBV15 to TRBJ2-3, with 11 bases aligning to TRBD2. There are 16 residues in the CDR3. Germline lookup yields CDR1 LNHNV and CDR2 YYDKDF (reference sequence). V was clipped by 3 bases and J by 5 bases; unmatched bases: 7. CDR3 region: CATSRLSGGAKDTQYF. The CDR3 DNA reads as TGTGCCACCAGCAGGCTTAGCGGGGGGGCCAAAGATACGCAGTATTTT.

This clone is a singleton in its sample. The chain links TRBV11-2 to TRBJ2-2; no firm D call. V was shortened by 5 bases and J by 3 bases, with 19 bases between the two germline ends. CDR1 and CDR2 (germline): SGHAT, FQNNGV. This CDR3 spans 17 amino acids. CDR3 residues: CASSPPTPPIYTGELFF. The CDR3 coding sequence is TGTGCCAGCAGCCCACCCACCCCCCCTATTTACACCGGGGAGCTGTTTTTT.

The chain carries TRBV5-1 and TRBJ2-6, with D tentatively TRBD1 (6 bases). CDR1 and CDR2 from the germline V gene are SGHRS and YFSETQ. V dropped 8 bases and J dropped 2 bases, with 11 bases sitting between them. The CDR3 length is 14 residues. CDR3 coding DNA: TGCGCCAGTACCACAGGGACTGGGGCCAACGTCCTGACTTTC. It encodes CASTTGTGANVLTF.

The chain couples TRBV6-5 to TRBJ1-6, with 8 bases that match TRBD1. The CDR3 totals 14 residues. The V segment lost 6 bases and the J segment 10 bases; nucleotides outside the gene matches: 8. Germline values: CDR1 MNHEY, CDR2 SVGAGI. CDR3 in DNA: TGTGCCAGCAGCATCAGACAGGGGAAATCACCCCTCCACTTT. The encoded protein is CASSIRQGKSPLHF.

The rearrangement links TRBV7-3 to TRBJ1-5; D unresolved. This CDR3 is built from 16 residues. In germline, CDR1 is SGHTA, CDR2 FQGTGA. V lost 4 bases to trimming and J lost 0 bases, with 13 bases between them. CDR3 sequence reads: CASSYVEMNSNQPQHF. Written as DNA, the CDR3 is TGTGCCAGCAGCTACGTCGAGATGAATAGCAATCAGCCCCAGCATTTT.

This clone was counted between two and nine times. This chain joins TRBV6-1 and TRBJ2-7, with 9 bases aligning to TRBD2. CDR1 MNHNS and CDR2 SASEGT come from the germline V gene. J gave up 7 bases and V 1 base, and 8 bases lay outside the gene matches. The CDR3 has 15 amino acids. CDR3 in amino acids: CASSEVRGRDLEQYF. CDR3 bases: TGTGCCAGCAGTGAAGTCCGCGGGAGGGATCTTGAGCAGTACTTC.

CDR3 DNA: TGTGCCAGCTCACCGGGACAGGGAGGACTGTTTTTT. Translation: CASSPGQGGLFF. V usage is TRBV18 and J usage is TRBJ1-4, with 9 bases that match TRBD1. The germline gives CDR1 KGHSH, CDR2 LQKENI. This CDR3 is built from 12 residues. The junction had 3 bases not matched to a gene; V was cut back by 3 bases and J by 13 bases.

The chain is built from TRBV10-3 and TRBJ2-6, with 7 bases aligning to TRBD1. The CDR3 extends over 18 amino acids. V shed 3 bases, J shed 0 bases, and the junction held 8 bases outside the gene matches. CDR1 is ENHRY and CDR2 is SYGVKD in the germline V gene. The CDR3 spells CAISDVTGATSGANVLTF. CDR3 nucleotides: TGTGCCATCAGTGACGTCACAGGGGCCACCTCTGGGGCCAACGTCCTGACTTTC.